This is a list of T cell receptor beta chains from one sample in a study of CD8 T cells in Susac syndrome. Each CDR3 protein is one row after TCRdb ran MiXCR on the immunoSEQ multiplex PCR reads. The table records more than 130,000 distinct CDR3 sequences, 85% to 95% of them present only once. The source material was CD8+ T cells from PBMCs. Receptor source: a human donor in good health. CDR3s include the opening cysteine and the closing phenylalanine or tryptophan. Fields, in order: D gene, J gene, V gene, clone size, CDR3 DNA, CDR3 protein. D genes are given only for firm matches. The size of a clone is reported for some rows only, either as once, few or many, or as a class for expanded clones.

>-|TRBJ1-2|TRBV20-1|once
TGCAGTGCCGGGGCTAACTATGGCTACACCTTC
CSAGANYGYTF
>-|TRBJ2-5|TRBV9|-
TGTGCCAGCAGCGTAGGGGGCCAAGAGACCCAGTACTTC
CASSVGGQETQYF
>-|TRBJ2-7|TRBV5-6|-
TGTGCCAGCAGCTTGTTAGACACCACCTACGAGCAGTACTTC
CASSLLDTTYEQYF
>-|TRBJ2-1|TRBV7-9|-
TGTGCCAGCAGCTTAGAACCTGGGGATGAGCAGTTCTTC
CASSLEPGDEQFF
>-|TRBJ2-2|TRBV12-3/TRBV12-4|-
TGTGCCAGCAGTTTACGGCAGGGCATCACCGGGGAGCTGTTTTTT
CASSLRQGITGELFF
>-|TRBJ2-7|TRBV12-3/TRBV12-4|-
TGTGCCAGCAGGGGGGACGATACCTACGAGCAGTACTTC
CASRGDDTYEQYF
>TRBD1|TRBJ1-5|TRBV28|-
TGTGCCAGCAGTTTCTCAGGGGGCGGTCAGCCCCAGCATTTT
CASSFSGGGQPQHF
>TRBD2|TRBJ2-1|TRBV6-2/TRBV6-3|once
TGTGCCAGCAGTTACGGGAGGGTTGAGCAGTTCTTC
CASSYGRVEQFF
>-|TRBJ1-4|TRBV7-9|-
TGTGCCAGCGGACCTCTGGGGGACACGGATGAAAAACTGTTTTTT
CASGPLGDTDEKLFF
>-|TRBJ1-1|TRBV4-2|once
TGTGCCAGCAGCGCACAGATGAACACTGAAGCTTTCTTT
CASSAQMNTEAFF
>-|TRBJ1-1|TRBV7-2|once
TGTGCCAGCAGCTTAAACCCCGGGCAGATAAACACTGAAGCTTTCTTT
CASSLNPGQINTEAFF
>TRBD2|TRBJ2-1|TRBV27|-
TGTGCCAGCTCCGGGACTAGCGGGAGGGCGGGCAATGAGCAGTTCTTC
CASSGTSGRAGNEQFF
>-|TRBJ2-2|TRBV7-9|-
TGTGCCAGCAGCCTGGAGACACCTACGTTCGGGGAGCTGTTTTTT
CASSLETPTFGELFF
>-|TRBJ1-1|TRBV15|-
TGTGCCACCAGCAGATGGACAGAAAACACTGAAGCTTTCTTT
CATSRWTENTEAFF
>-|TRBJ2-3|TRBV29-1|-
TGCACCTATCTAATGGAATCCACAGATACGCAGTATTTT
CTYLMESTDTQYF
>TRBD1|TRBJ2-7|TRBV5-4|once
TGTGCCACCTCAGGGGGTCTCGAGCAGTACTTC
CATSGGLEQYF
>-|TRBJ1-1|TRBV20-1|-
TGCAGTGCTAGCCCCCTTACCATGAACACTGAAGCTTTCTTT
CSASPLTMNTEAFF
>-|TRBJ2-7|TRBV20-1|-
TGCAGTGCCCGTCCCACCCAGGGCTACGAGCAGTACTTC
CSARPTQGYEQYF